Below are 30 T cell receptor beta chains sequenced from a single sample in a study of T-cell reconstitution after alpha-beta-depleted transplantation in children. Unique molecular identifiers were incorporated during preparation of the TCRbeta library. Each CDR3 protein is one row after TCRdb ran MiXCR on the PCR reads. This table has about 980,000 distinct CDR3 sequences, about 29% appearing once. Sample: PBMCs, mostly from graft donor cells, taken 360 days after TCRalphabeta/CD19-depleted stem cell transplant. Receptor source: a boy younger than two who had a stem cell transplant for SCID, so the T cells may come from the graft donor.

This clonotype has just a few counts. The chain has TRBV12-3 or TRBV12-4 and TRBJ1-1, with D hard to call. Between the trimmed V and J ends, which lost 5 bases and 8 bases, there was a span of 12 bases. This CDR3 is built from 12 residues. CDR3 sequence: CASSLLLREAFF. CDR3 coding DNA: TGTGCCAGCAGTCTCCTGTTACGAGAAGCTTTCTTT.

The rearrangement links TRBV7-9 to TRBJ1-6, with D perhaps matching TRBD1 (6 bases). The ends were cut back, 6 bases at V and 0 bases at J, with 9 bases in the middle. Germline assignment: CDR1 SEHNR and CDR2 FQNEAQ (reference sequence). This CDR3 comprises 15 residues. The CDR3 sequence is CASRGGSSYNSPLHF. CDR3 DNA: TGTGCCAGCAGAGGGGGGTCCTCCTATAATTCACCCCTCCACTTT. The full variable domain, in which reference TRBV7-9 and TRBJ1-6 provide the parts outside the CDR3, is DTGVSQNPRHKITKRGQNVTFRCDPISEHNRLYWYRQTLGQGPEFLTYFQNEAQLEKSRLLSDRFSAERPKGSFSTLEIQRTEQGDSAMYLCASRGGSSYNSPLHFGNGTRLTVT.

The sample holds a few counts of this clonotype. The genes are TRBV29-1 and TRBJ2-1; 9 bases map to TRBD1. Germline CDR1 is SQVTM and CDR2 is ANQGSEA. Germline trimming cut 5 bases from V and 3 bases from J; bases unmatched to any gene: 5. This CDR3 contains 14 residues. The CDR3, as DNA: TGCAGCGTTCGACAGGGGGTTCGCTACAATGAGCAGTTCTTC. Its translation: CSVRQGVRYNEQFF.

The V gene is TRBV12-3 or TRBV12-4, the J gene TRBJ1-2, with D perhaps matching TRBD1 (5 bases). V lost 4 bases and J lost 3, with 18 bases in between. The CDR3 loop spans 16 amino acids. The chain's CDR3 is CASSSGRPDSHYGYTF. The CDR3 DNA follows: TGTGCCAGCAGTTCTGGTAGACCCGACAGCCACTATGGCTACACCTTC.

In its sample, this clonotype was seen a few times. This sequence joins TRBV6-1 and TRBJ1-5, with 8 nucleotides matching TRBD1. The CDR3 is made up of 15 amino acids. The V gene end was trimmed by 6 bases and the J gene end by 11 bases; junction bases not matched to a gene: 15. The V gene's germline CDR1 is MNHNS and CDR2 SASEGT. The CDR3 loop reads CASSLDRTGISSQHF. The CDR3 DNA follows: TGTGCCAGCAGCCTAGACCGGACAGGGATAAGTTCCCAGCATTTT.

This sequence joins TRBV28 and TRBJ2-1, with D hard to call. Germline V gene lookup returns CDR1 MDHEN and CDR2 SYDVKM. V shed 3 bases and J shed 1 base, with 10 bases lying between them. This CDR3 is 15 amino acids long. In DNA form, the CDR3 reads TGTGCCAGCAGTTTCCCCGACCTTTCCTACAATGAGCAGTTCTTC. This sequence encodes CASSFPDLSYNEQFF.

The table lists this clonotype with a count of one. The chain links TRBV11-2 to TRBJ1-2, with unresolved D. Germline V gene sequence: CDR1 SGHAT, CDR2 FQNNGV. The length of the CDR3 is 13 residues. The V and J ends lost 5 bases and 8 bases respectively, with 15 bases between them. The CDR3 region has the DNA TGTGCCAGCAGCCCACGGTACAGTAAGGGCTACACCTTC. Protein product: CASSPRYSKGYTF.

This rearrangement joins TRBV5-1 to TRBJ1-4, with 9 bases aligning to TRBD1. This CDR3 has 17 amino acids. The germline V gene has CDR1 SGHRS and CDR2 YFSETQ. With V trimmed by 4 bases and J by 8 bases, 15 bases remained unmatched. CDR3 DNA: TGCGCCAGCAGCCTTGGGACCACCGACAGGGGGAACGAAAAACTGTTTTTT. It encodes CASSLGTTDRGNEKLFF.

The CDR3 loop reads CASRTGTGKTGELFF. For the CDR3, the DNA is TGTGCCAGCAGGACCGGGACGGGGAAAACCGGGGAGCTGTTTTTT. The rearrangement links TRBV12-3 or TRBV12-4 to TRBJ2-2; the D gene could be TRBD1 or TRBD2 (5 bases each). This CDR3 region has 15 residues. The germline V and J ends were trimmed by 6 bases and 5 bases, with 16 bases remaining between them.

The J gene is TRBJ2-2, the V gene TRBV28; 7 bases align to TRBD1. V gave up 2 bases and J gave up 8 bases; unmatched junction bases: 5. The germline V gene encodes CDR1 MDHEN and CDR2 SYDVKM. This CDR3 spans 14 amino acids. CDR3 protein: CASSLTGALGELFF. The CDR3 bases are TGTGCCAGCAGTTTAACAGGGGCGCTGGGGGAGCTGTTTTTT.

This rearrangement joins TRBV7-9 to TRBJ2-7, with D perhaps TRBD1 (6 bases). V was cut by 5 bases and J by 7 bases, with 15 bases left in between. The CDR3 consists of 13 residues. Germline CDR1 SEHNR, CDR2 FQNEAQ (reference sequence). CDR3 sequence reads: CASSGARGREQYF. Written as DNA, the CDR3 is TGTGCCAGCAGCGGGGCCAGGGGCCGGGAGCAGTACTTC. Using reference TRBV7-9 and TRBJ2-7 for the parts outside the CDR3, the full variable domain is DTGVSQNPRHKITKRGQNVTFRCDPISEHNRLYWYRQTLGQGPEFLTYFQNEAQLEKSRLLSDRFSAERPKGSFSTLEIQRTEQGDSAMYLCASSGARGREQYFGPGTRLTVT.

The chain recombines TRBV4-3 with TRBJ1-2; no firm D call. Germline CDR1 reads LGHNA; CDR2 reads YSLEER. V was pared by 0 bases and J by 3 bases, with 11 bases between. The CDR3 length is 15 residues. CDR3 DNA: TGCGCCAGCAGCCAAGAACTGGGCTTGGACTATGGCTACACCTTC. It encodes CASSQELGLDYGYTF.

The genes are TRBV5-6 and TRBJ2-1, with D possibly TRBD1 on 6 matching bases. Germline V CDR1 and CDR2: SGHDT, YYEEEE. Trimming cost V 3 bases and J 7 bases, with 17 bases left between them. This CDR3 comprises 15 residues. The CDR3 is CASSWKVGAENEQFF. The DNA of the CDR3 is TGTGCCAGCAGCTGGAAGGTGGGGGCTGAAAATGAGCAGTTCTTC.

The V and J genes are TRBV7-2 and TRBJ1-5; D remains unclear. The V gene's germline CDR1 is SGHTA and CDR2 FQGNSA. The V gene lost 5 bases and the J gene lost 1 base, with 9 bases spanning the gap. This CDR3 is built from 14 residues. CDR3 residues: CASSVFDSNQPQHF. CDR3 DNA: TGTGCCAGCAGCGTTTTTGACAGCAATCAGCCCCAGCATTTT.

In this sample, this clonotype turned up many times. The chain has TRBV12-3 or TRBV12-4 and TRBJ2-1, with D perhaps given as TRBD1 or TRBD2 (6 bases each). Trimming left V 0 bases short and J 3 bases short, with 9 bases between. This CDR3 has 15 amino acids. DNA of the CDR3: TGTGCCAGCAGTTTAGCGGGGGGCAACTACAATGAGCAGTTCTTC. Protein product: CASSLAGGNYNEQFF.

The chain joins TRBV12-3 or TRBV12-4 to TRBJ1-3; unclear D gene. V gave up 2 bases and J gave up 7 bases, with 9 bases separating them. The CDR3 has 13 amino acids. This chain's CDR3 is CASSLSVANTIYF. The CDR3 bases are TGTGCCAGCAGTTTAAGCGTGGCGAACACCATATATTTT.

This chain uses TRBV28 with TRBJ1-3; the D is unclear. Germline lookup yields CDR1 MDHEN and CDR2 SYDVKM. V was clipped by 6 bases and J by 0 bases, with 15 bases between them. The CDR3 totals 16 residues. This chain's CDR3 is CASSPVLKTSGNTIYF. The CDR3 DNA follows: TGTGCCAGCAGCCCCGTTCTGAAAACCTCTGGAAACACCATATATTTT.

The chain is built from TRBV5-1 and TRBJ2-1; TRBD2 matches at 10 bases. The length of the CDR3 is 17 residues. Trimming at V came to 3 bases and at J to 4 bases, leaving 10 bases not matched to a gene. Germline V gene lookup returns CDR1 SGHRS and CDR2 YFSETQ. The CDR3 coding sequence is TGCGCCAGCAGCTCGCCCTCTAGCGGGGGCTATTACAATGAGCAGTTCTTC. This sequence encodes CASSSPSSGGYYNEQFF. The full variable domain, rest sourced from reference TRBV5-1 and TRBJ2-1, is KAGVTQTPRYLIKTRGQQVTLSCSPISGHRSVSWYQQTPGQGLQFLFEYFSETQRNKGNFPGRFSGRQFSNSRSEMNVSTLELGDSALYLCASSSPSSGGYYNEQFFGPGTRLTVL.

This clonotype was counted a few times. The rearrangement links TRBV24-1 to TRBJ2-5; 8 bases match TRBD1. Trimming at V came to 2 bases and at J to 4 bases, leaving 8 bases not matched to a gene. The V gene's germline CDR1 is KGHDR and CDR2 SFDVKD. The length of the CDR3 is 16 residues. The DNA of the CDR3 is TGTGCCACCAGTGATTCTAAGGACAGGGTTGGAGAGACCCAGTACTTC. Its translation: CATSDSKDRVGETQYF.

The CDR3 nucleotides read TGCGCCAGCAGCCAAGATAGACGTTTCGGGGAGCTGTTTTTT. Protein sequence: CASSQDRRFGELFF. This chain connects TRBV4-3 to TRBJ2-2; no clear D. Deletions cut 0 bases from V and 7 bases from J, with 9 bases between. CDR1 is LGHNA and CDR2 is YSLEER in the germline V gene. The CDR3 extends over 14 amino acids.

This chain joins TRBV12-3 or TRBV12-4 and TRBJ2-2, with TRBD2 matching 11 bases. Trimming cost V 3 bases and J 7 bases; bases outside gene matches: 4. The CDR3 contains 15 residues. The CDR3 region has the DNA TGTGCCAGCAGTTTCACTAGCGGGGGTAACGGGGAGCTGTTTTTT. It yields the protein CASSFTSGGNGELFF.

This clonotype was seen a few times. CDR3 DNA: TGTGCCAGCACTTCGGACATGACTTACGAGCAGTACTTC. This codes for CASTSDMTYEQYF. The chain links TRBV12-3 or TRBV12-4 to TRBJ2-7, with TRBD1 as a possible D gene (5 bases). V lost 7 bases, J lost 4 bases, and 14 bases lay in between. The CDR3 is 13 amino acids.

The V gene is TRBV6-2 or TRBV6-3, the J gene TRBJ1-2, with D hard to call. The V gene lost 6 bases and the J gene lost 6 bases, with 11 bases spanning the gap. The CDR3 consists of 12 residues. The germline V gene has CDR1 MNHEY and CDR2 SVGEGT. Here the CDR3 DNA reads TGTGCCAGCAGCGGGTTGAGGAATGGCTACACCTTC. Translation gives CASSGLRNGYTF.

This clonotype appeared a few times. The CDR3 coding sequence is TGTGCCAGCAGACCTAGGCCCAGGGATGGCTACACCTTC. Protein product: CASRPRPRDGYTF. The chain links TRBV7-2 to TRBJ1-2; tentative D call: TRBD1 (5 bases). The ends were cut back, 6 bases at V and 6 bases at J, with 14 bases in the middle. Germline-derived CDR1 and CDR2 are SGHTA and FQGNSA. The CDR3 has 13 amino acids. Looking up the rest from reference TRBV7-2 and TRBJ1-2 gives the full variable domain: GAGVSQSPSNKVTEKGKDVELRCDPISGHTALYWYRQSLGQGLEFLIYFQGNSAPDKSGLPSDRFSAERTGGSVSTLTIQRTQQEDSAVYLCASRPRPRDGYTFGSGTRLTVV.

The chain is built from TRBV3-1 and TRBJ1-1; D not certain. CDR3 length: 14 amino acids. Trimming cost V 2 bases and J 7 bases, with 14 bases left between them. Germline CDR1 and CDR2: LGHDT and YNNKEL (reference sequence). CDR3 sequence reads: CASSQSVREREAFF. Written as DNA, the CDR3 is TGTGCCAGCAGCCAAAGTGTCCGGGAACGTGAAGCTTTCTTT.

This clonotype turned up a few times. V and J are TRBV12-3 or TRBV12-4 and TRBJ1-6, with TRBD1 matching 8 bases. The CDR3 has 14 residues. The V segment lost 5 bases and the J segment 13 bases; nucleotides outside the gene matches: 10. The CDR3 nucleotides read TGTGCCAGCAGTGGTGGACAGGGAAAGTCCCCCCTCCACTTT. It yields the protein CASSGGQGKSPLHF.

This sequence joins TRBV10-3 and TRBJ2-7; 9 bases are a match to TRBD2. The germline CDR1 and CDR2 sequences are ENHRY and SYGVKD. Trimming removed 4 bases from V and 5 bases from J; junction bases left unmatched: 0. The CDR3 loop spans 12 amino acids. In DNA form, the CDR3 reads TGTGCCATCAGTGGCGGGGGGGACGAGCAGTACTTC. Its translation: CAISGGGDEQYF.

J is TRBJ2-3 and V is TRBV4-3, with TRBD2 matching 8 bases. J was trimmed by 0 bases and V by 0 bases; bases with no gene match: 14. This CDR3 spans 20 amino acids. Germline V gives CDR1 LGHNA, CDR2 YSLEER. This CDR3 reads CASSQDGGGGPLSSTDTQYF. CDR3 bases: TGCGCCAGCAGCCAAGATGGCGGCGGGGGGCCCCTGTCTAGCACAGATACGCAGTATTTT.

The chain uses TRBV7-2 and TRBJ1-2; 9 nucleotides match TRBD1. Germline loops: CDR1 SGHTA, CDR2 FQGNSA. The CDR3 consists of 15 residues. V lost 0 bases, J lost 4 bases, and 3 bases stayed unmatched. The DNA of the CDR3 is TGTGCCAGCAGCTTAGCGGGGACAGGGAGCTATGGCTACACCTTC. This sequence encodes CASSLAGTGSYGYTF.

The table lists this clonotype with a few counts. V and J are TRBV29-1 and TRBJ2-2; D is unresolved. This CDR3 has 13 amino acids. Trimming left V 4 bases short and J 7 bases short, with 13 bases between. CDR1 is SQVTM and CDR2 is ANQGSEA in the germline V gene. In DNA form, the CDR3 reads TGCAGCGTTGTGGTCGGCCCGGGCGGGGAGCTGTTTTTT. Protein product: CSVVVGPGGELFF.